These 27 T cell receptor beta chains originate from one sample sequenced in a study of shared clonotypes between healthy human individuals. Repertoires were generated with immunoSEQ multiplex PCR, while TCRdb's copy carries only in-frame clones and drops some. The table lists roughly 2,500,000 clones, 80% to 95% of them singletons, with around 0.4% in the top ten. Sequencing used naive CD4+ T cells from PBMCs. The subset was: CD45RA+ positively selected. The receptors here all came from a man between 18 and 29 years old in good health. Some clones in this sample may be carry-over from other donors' samples.

The V gene is TRBV19, the J gene TRBJ1-2; no firm D call. Germline CDR1 and CDR2: LNHDA and SQIVND (reference sequence). The CDR3 has 10 amino acids. Trimming cost V 7 bases and J 4 bases, with 4 bases left between them. For the CDR3, the DNA is TGTGCCAGTAACAGCTATGGCTACACCTTC. As protein: CASNSYGYTF.

The CDR3, as DNA: TGTGCCAGCAGCTTAGTCCCTTACCACAATGAGCAGTTCTTC. It is translated as CASSLVPYHNEQFF. This chain links TRBV11-2 with TRBJ2-1; D is ambiguous. Per germline, CDR1 SGHAT and CDR2 FQNNGV. The CDR3 runs to 14 residues. Trimming removed 1 base at V and 5 bases at J, with 9 bases between. Combining the CDR3 with reference TRBV11-2 and TRBJ2-1 gives the whole variable domain EAGVAQSPRYKIIEKRQSVAFWCNPISGHATLYWYQQILGQGPKLLIQFQNNGVVDDSQLPKDRFSAERLKGVDSTLKIQPAKLEDSAVYLCASSLVPYHNEQFFGPGTRLTVL.

The rearrangement links TRBV5-1 to TRBJ2-2; D possibly matches TRBD1 or TRBD2 (6 bases each). Trimming took 4 bases from V and 5 from J, leaving 18 bases between them. Germline CDR1 and CDR2: SGHRS and YFSETQ. The length of the CDR3 is 16 residues. This CDR3 is CASSELGGGRTGELFF. Written as DNA, the CDR3 is TGCGCCAGCAGCGAATTAGGGGGAGGACGAACCGGGGAGCTGTTTTTT. The full variable domain, its missing parts supplied by reference TRBV5-1 and TRBJ2-2, is KAGVTQTPRYLIKTRGQQVTLSCSPISGHRSVSWYQQTPGQGLQFLFEYFSETQRNKGNFPGRFSGRQFSNSRSEMNVSTLELGDSALYLCASSELGGGRTGELFFGEGSRLTVL.

This clone appeared once. The chain links TRBV2 to TRBJ2-7; TRBD2 might be the D (6 bases). Deletions cut 5 bases from V and 1 base from J, with 15 bases between. This CDR3 region has 15 residues. Germline loops: CDR1 SNHLY, CDR2 FYNNEI. CDR3 in amino acids: CASSIAVLVSYEQYF. CDR3 nucleotide sequence: TGTGCCAGCAGTATAGCGGTGCTTGTTTCCTACGAGCAGTACTTC.

This clone came up once. J is TRBJ1-1 and V is TRBV5-8; 7 nucleotides line up with TRBD1. Losses at the gene ends were 3 bases for V and 1 base for J; bases not matched to a gene: 3. The CDR3 totals 14 residues. Germline CDR1 SGHTS, CDR2 YDEGEE. CDR3 DNA: TGTGCCAGCAGCTGGGGGACAGAGAACACTGAAGCTTTCTTT. This translates into CASSWGTENTEAFF.

The CDR3 spells CASSSQGVNTEAFF. In DNA form, the CDR3 reads TGTGCCAGCAGTTCCCAGGGCGTGAACACTGAAGCTTTCTTT. The V call is TRBV7-9, the J call TRBJ1-1, with TRBD1 as a possible D gene (5 bases). Germline V gene sequence: CDR1 SEHNR, CDR2 FQNEAQ (reference sequence). This CDR3 comprises 14 residues. V was trimmed by 6 bases and J by 0 bases, leaving 11 bases between them.

Comments on this clone: Other DNA sequences in the same sample also yield this CDR3. The gene calls are TRBV9 and TRBJ1-4; D gene unclear. Trimming took 4 bases from V and 0 from J, leaving 10 bases between them. Germline V gives CDR1 SGDLS, CDR2 YYNGEE. The CDR3 is 15 residues long. The CDR3 region has the DNA TGTGCCAGCAGCCCGGACGGCTCAACTAATGAAAAACTGTTTTTT. This gives the protein CASSPDGSTNEKLFF.

The chain recombines TRBV14 with TRBJ2-7; 14 bases map to TRBD2. This CDR3 region has 15 residues. The germline gives CDR1 SGHDN, CDR2 FVKESK. V trimming: 3 bases; J trimming: 6 bases; junction bases outside the gene matches: 4. This chain's CDR3 is CASSHRGLAGVEQYF. The CDR3 bases are TGTGCCAGCAGCCATAGGGGACTAGCGGGAGTCGAGCAGTACTTC.

The chain joins TRBV2 to TRBJ2-1; D possibly corresponds to TRBD1 (6 bases). The germline gives CDR1 SNHLY, CDR2 FYNNEI. Trimming removed 7 bases from V and 9 bases from J, with 19 bases in between. The CDR3 loop spans 14 amino acids. CDR3 region: CASTVKGGVGEQFF. The CDR3 DNA reads TGTGCCAGCACCGTTAAAGGGGGAGTTGGTGAGCAGTTCTTC.

This chain uses TRBV11-2 with TRBJ1-5; D gene uncertain. Germline V gene lookup returns CDR1 SGHAT and CDR2 FQNNGV. The V end was cut by 3 bases, the J end by 2 bases, with 11 bases between. This CDR3 spans 15 amino acids. The CDR3 spells CASSLAWGGNQPQHF. DNA of the CDR3: TGTGCCAGCAGCTTGGCCTGGGGAGGCAATCAGCCCCAGCATTTT.

This clone was picked up one time. The V call is TRBV28, the J call TRBJ2-5; 8 positions agree with TRBD1. The CDR3 covers 15 residues. Germline V gene sequence: CDR1 MDHEN, CDR2 SYDVKM. V was clipped by 3 bases and J by 1 base; unmatched bases: 4. CDR3 in DNA: TGTGCCAGCAGTTTTCAGGGGGCGCCCCAAGAGACCCAGTACTTC. Its protein is CASSFQGAPQETQYF.

The rearrangement links TRBV9 to TRBJ2-1; TRBD2 aligns across 15 bases. CDR1 is SGDLS, CDR2 YYNGEE, per germline. This CDR3 comprises 16 residues. J lost 9 bases, V lost 0 bases, and 4 bases had no gene match. The CDR3 reads CASSVARTSGRGEQFF. The CDR3 coding sequence is TGTGCCAGCAGCGTAGCTAGGACTAGCGGGAGGGGTGAGCAGTTCTTC.

The rearrangement joins TRBV28 to TRBJ2-7; D may be TRBD1 or TRBD2 (5 bases each). The V end lost 3 bases, the J end lost 3 bases, and 12 bases lay between the germline ends. The CDR3 loop spans 14 amino acids. Per germline, CDR1 MDHEN and CDR2 SYDVKM. The DNA for the CDR3 is TGTGCCAGCAGTTTCTGGGGGAGTTACTACGAGCAGTACTTC. As protein: CASSFWGSYYEQYF.

The chain is built from TRBV10-3 and TRBJ2-5; 8 nucleotides match TRBD1. The CDR3 extends over 15 amino acids. Germline CDR1 ENHRY, CDR2 SYGVKD. V was clipped by 4 bases and J by 2 bases; unmatched bases: 6. The CDR3 bases are TGTGCCATCAGTGCAGGGGGCGCGGGACAAGAGACCCAGTACTTC. It yields the protein CAISAGGAGQETQYF.

The genes are TRBV5-1 and TRBJ2-7; 10 nucleotides line up with TRBD2. This CDR3 has 17 residues. J was trimmed by 2 bases and V by 1 base; bases with no gene match: 9. CDR1 and CDR2 from the germline V gene are SGHRS and YFSETQ. The chain's CDR3 is CASSLRFASGRTYEQYF. Here the CDR3 DNA reads TGCGCCAGCAGCTTGAGATTCGCTAGCGGGAGAACCTACGAGCAGTACTTC.

On this clone itself: The sample contains more than one DNA sequence encoding this CDR3. This chain links TRBV7-9 with TRBJ2-2; D may be TRBD2 (6 bases). Germline V gene lookup returns CDR1 SEHNR and CDR2 FQNEAQ (reference sequence). The CDR3 extends over 15 amino acids. Trimming pared 3 bases from V and 2 bases from J, leaving 10 bases between. The CDR3 loop is CASSFLSGNTGELFF. The CDR3 nucleotides read TGTGCCAGCAGCTTCCTTAGCGGCAACACCGGGGAGCTGTTTTTT. Looking up the rest from reference TRBV7-9 and TRBJ2-2 gives the full variable domain: DTGVSQNPRHKITKRGQNVTFRCDPISEHNRLYWYRQTLGQGPEFLTYFQNEAQLEKSRLLSDRFSAERPKGSFSTLEIQRTEQGDSAMYLCASSFLSGNTGELFFGEGSRLTVL.

The rearrangement links TRBV6-4 to TRBJ1-2; D not resolved. The CDR3 extends over 13 amino acids. Germline V lookup: CDR1 MRHNA, CDR2 SNTAGT. Trimming stripped 5 bases from V and 4 bases from J, with 11 bases between. CDR3 sequence: CASSQNSGYGYTF. The CDR3 DNA sequence: TGTGCCAGCAGTCAAAATTCAGGCTATGGCTACACCTTC.

This chain links TRBV28 with TRBJ2-2, with 7 positions matching TRBD2. Unmatched junction bases numbered 10, after V lost 7 bases and J lost 8 bases. This CDR3 is built from 14 residues. CDR1 is MDHEN and CDR2 is SYDVKM in the germline V gene. DNA for the CDR3: TGTGCCAGCATCCCCGGCTCGGGGGGTGGGGAGCTGTTTTTT. It encodes CASIPGSGGGELFF.

V usage is TRBV28 and J usage is TRBJ2-3; 13 bases match TRBD2. In germline, CDR1 is MDHEN, CDR2 SYDVKM. This CDR3 is built from 19 residues. Trimming at V came to 8 bases and at J to 2 bases, leaving 16 bases not matched to a gene. The CDR3 reads CASPPSPGLAGLSTDTQYF. The CDR3 DNA reads TGTGCCAGCCCCCCCAGTCCGGGACTAGCGGGATTATCCACAGATACGCAGTATTTT.

The rearrangement uses TRBV30 and TRBJ2-7; D possibly uses TRBD1 or TRBD2 (5 bases each). The CDR3 covers 13 residues. Germline CDR1 and CDR2: GTSNPN and SVGIG (reference sequence). Trimming cost V 4 bases and J 2 bases, with 12 bases left between them. CDR3 sequence (DNA): TGTGCCTGGACGGCAGGGAGTGCCTACGAGCAGTACTTC. Residues: CAWTAGSAYEQYF.

The chain recombines TRBV6-5 with TRBJ2-1; D might be TRBD1 (6 bases). Per germline, CDR1 MNHEY and CDR2 SVGAGI. Trimming removed 4 bases at V and 7 bases at J, with 8 bases between. The CDR3 runs to 12 residues. The chain's CDR3 is CASSLRGNEQFF. The CDR3 DNA sequence: TGTGCCAGCAGTTTGAGGGGGAATGAGCAGTTCTTC.

The rearrangement links TRBV11-3 to TRBJ1-5, with D possibly TRBD1 on 5 matching bases. The germline CDR1 and CDR2 sequences are SGHNT and YENEEA. This CDR3 is built from 16 residues. V lost 4 bases to trimming and J lost 3 bases, with 16 bases between them. DNA of the CDR3: TGTGCCAGCAGCTCGCAGGGATTACTCGTCAATCAGCCCCAGCATTTT. Protein: CASSSQGLLVNQPQHF.

A note on this clone: At one end the junction does not follow the germline gene, possibly because of a read error. The same CDR3 arises from other DNA sequences in this sample as well. The chain recombines TRBV7-9 with TRBJ2-3; D gene ambiguous. CDR3 length: 14 amino acids. Looked up from germline, CDR1 is SEHNR and CDR2 is FQNEAQ (reference sequence). CDR3 in DNA: TGCGCCAGCAGCTTGGATGGGAGCACAGATACGCAGTATTTT. Translated, it gives CASSLDGSTDTQYF.

About this clone: The same CDR3 is also encoded by other DNA sequences in this sample. The J gene is TRBJ2-3, the V gene TRBV9, with D unresolved. Trimming stripped 0 bases from V and 2 bases from J, with 7 bases between. The CDR3 length is 14 residues. CDR1 is SGDLS, CDR2 YYNGEE, per germline. Here the CDR3 reads CASSVGTFTDTQYF. The CDR3 region has the DNA TGTGCCAGCAGCGTAGGAACCTTCACAGATACGCAGTATTTT.

The chain recombines TRBV2 with TRBJ2-1; 7 bases agree with TRBD1. The CDR3 is 15 residues long. CDR1 and CDR2 (germline): SNHLY, FYNNEI. The junction had 17 bases not matched to a gene; V was cut back by 4 bases and J by 14 bases. The CDR3 DNA reads TGTGCCAGCAGTGGGGCCGGGACAGACTCTATACGTAAGTTCTTC. Encoded protein: CASSGAGTDSIRKFF.

This clone has only one observation. The rearrangement uses TRBV19 and TRBJ2-1, with 9 nucleotides matching TRBD2. There are 13 residues in the CDR3. V lost 6 bases, J lost 7 bases, and 4 bases stayed unmatched. CDR1 LNHDA and CDR2 SQIVND come from the germline V gene (reference sequence). In DNA form, the CDR3 reads TGTGCCAGTAGGGTGACTAGCGGAAATGAGCAGTTCTTC. Translation gives CASRVTSGNEQFF.

The chain combines TRBV19 with TRBJ1-1; D is uncertain. The V end lost 3 bases, the J end lost 0 bases, and 8 bases lay between the germline ends. CDR3 length: 14 residues. Germline-derived CDR1 and CDR2 are LNHDA and SQIVND (reference sequence). For the CDR3, the DNA is TGTGCCAGTAGTATTTGGGCCATGAACACTGAAGCTTTCTTT. Translation: CASSIWAMNTEAFF.